This is a list of T cell receptor beta chains from one sample in a study of blood T cell repertoires in COVID-19. Sequenced by immunoSEQ multiplex PCR; TCRdb stores in-frame clones only, minus some. The repertoire holds 210,000 or so clones, with roughly 79% as singletons. The sample was PBMCs or T cells enriched from blood (not recorded which). The receptors shown here come from a woman between 45 and 60 years old with acute COVID-19. Each CDR3 is given with its conserved first and last residue. A D gene is named only where the DNA matches it firmly. Clone size is given for some rows only: seen once, a few or many times, or a class if the clone is expanded.

D gene	V gene	J gene	clone size	CDR3 DNA	CDR3 protein
NA	TRBV6-1	TRBJ1-1	NA	TGTGCCAGCAGTGAAATTGGTGGGGGGGACACTGAAGCTTTCTTT	CASSEIGGGDTEAFF
TRBD1	TRBV3-1/TRBV3-2	TRBJ2-4	NA	TGTGCCAGCAGCCAAGAAGGACAGGGGTTAGCCAAAAACATTCAGTACTTC	CASSQEGQGLAKNIQYF
TRBD2	TRBV27	TRBJ2-1	NA	TGTGCCAGCAGTTTCGGGACTAGCGGGGCCTACAATGAGCAGTTCTTC	CASSFGTSGAYNEQFF
NA	TRBV11-2	TRBJ2-3	NA	TGTGCCAGCAGCTTAGACAGATACACAGATACGCAGTATTTT	CASSLDRYTDTQYF
NA	TRBV9	TRBJ2-1	NA	TGTGCCAGCAGCGGCCACAGTGAGCAGTTCTTC	CASSGHSEQFF
TRBD1	TRBV28	TRBJ2-2	NA	TGTGCCAGCAGCCGACTAACATCTGTAACAGGGGTCGTGCCCGGGGAGCTGTTTTTT	CASSRLTSVTGVVPGELFF
TRBD1	TRBV5-8	TRBJ2-6	NA	TGTGCCAGCAGCCCCGGCCCGGGACAGGGATCTGGGGCCAACGTCCTGACTTTC	CASSPGPGQGSGANVLTF
TRBD2	TRBV4-3	TRBJ2-3	NA	TGCGCCAGCAGCCGTCAGGAGACTAGCGGAAGGGATACGCAGTATTTT	CASSRQETSGRDTQYF
NA	TRBV7-2	TRBJ1-3	once	TGTGCCAGCAGCCAGGACTCTGGAAACACCATATATTTT	CASSQDSGNTIYF
NA	TRBV2	TRBJ1-2	once	TGTGCCAGCAGAGCAGGGCTTTACGGCTACACCTTC	CASRAGLYGYTF
TRBD1	TRBV24-1	TRBJ1-2	NA	TGTGCCACCGGACAGGGAGGGAGCTACACCTTC	CATGQGGSYTF
TRBD2	TRBV3-1/TRBV3-2	TRBJ2-1	NA	TGTGCCAGCAGCCAAAGGACTAGCGGGGGGGGTCTCGAGTTCTTC	CASSQRTSGGGLEFF
NA	TRBV5-5	TRBJ1-5	NA	TGTGCCAGCAGCTGGACAGAAAATCAGCCCCAGCATTTT	CASSWTENQPQHF
NA	TRBV10-3	TRBJ2-5	NA	TGTGCCATCAGGGGGTCAGGGGGAGGAGAGACCCAGTACTTC	CAIRGSGGGETQYF
NA	TRBV30	TRBJ2-5	NA	TGTGCCTGGTTACGACAGGCAGGAGAGACCCAGTACTTC	CAWLRQAGETQYF
NA	TRBV20-1	TRBJ1-5	NA	TGCAGTGCTAGTAACCCAAAACAGGGAGGCAATCAGCCCCAGCATTTT	CSASNPKQGGNQPQHF
TRBD2	TRBV5-1	TRBJ2-4	NA	TGCGCCAGCAGGCAACTAGCGGGAGGCGGGGGAGCCAAAAACATTCAGTACTTC	CASRQLAGGGGAKNIQYF
TRBD1	TRBV25-1	TRBJ2-4	NA	TGTGCCAGCAGTGAAGCAGGGGGAAGGACGGGTATAGAGAACATTCAGTACTTC	CASSEAGGRTGIENIQYF
NA	TRBV6-5	TRBJ2-1	few	TGTGCCAGCAGTTACGTATGGGGGGGGCCCTACAATGAGCAGTTCTTC	CASSYVWGGPYNEQFF
NA	TRBV30	TRBJ1-1	NA	TGTGCCTGGAGTGTAAGGGGATCCACTGAAGCTTTCTTT	CAWSVRGSTEAFF
TRBD2	TRBV15	TRBJ2-7	NA	TGTGCCACCAGCCCCAGTCGGGGGGTAGGCGAGCAGTACTTC	CATSPSRGVGEQYF
NA	TRBV4-1	TRBJ1-5	many	TGCGCCAGCAGCCAAGTGAGCAGGGATAAGAATCAGCCCCAGCATTTT	CASSQVSRDKNQPQHF
TRBD1	TRBV27	TRBJ2-7	NA	TGTGCCAGCAGTCACTACAGGGGTCTCTCCTACGAGCAGTACTTC	CASSHYRGLSYEQYF
NA	TRBV19	TRBJ1-6	NA	TGTGCCGGATCGGAGACAGCATATAATTCACCCCTCCACTTT	CAGSETAYNSPLHF
NA	TRBV4-3	TRBJ2-1	few	TGCGCCAGCAGCCAAGTCACTAGCAGGAGTGAGCAGTTCTTC	CASSQVTSRSEQFF
NA	TRBV7-6	TRBJ2-1	NA	TGTGCCAGCAGCTTGGTTCGCGGTAATGAGCAGTTCTTC	CASSLVRGNEQFF
NA	TRBV10-3	TRBJ2-7	NA	TGTGCCATCAGTGGAGGGACTTCGGACGAGCAGTACTTC	CAISGGTSDEQYF
TRBD1	TRBV10-1	TRBJ1-4	NA	TGCGCCAGCAGCCTCGACAGGGGTGGAAGGCGTGAAAAACTGTTTTTT	CASSLDRGGRREKLFF
TRBD2	TRBV2	TRBJ2-2	NA	TGTGCCAGCCTTGACTTAGCGGGGGGGCCCACCGGGGAGCTGTTTTTT	CASLDLAGGPTGELFF
NA	TRBV15	TRBJ2-3	NA	TGTGCCACCAGCAGAGATGGGGAGTCTACGCAGTATTTT	CATSRDGESTQYF
TRBD1	TRBV7-9	TRBJ1-1	once	TGTGCCAGCAGCGCGGGACAGGGGACCGGTGAAGCTTTCTTT	CASSAGQGTGEAFF
TRBD2	TRBV5-6	TRBJ2-7	NA	TGTGCCAGCAGCTTGTGGCCGGGACTAGCGTTCTCCTACGAGCAGTACTTC	CASSLWPGLAFSYEQYF
NA	TRBV6-2/TRBV6-3	TRBJ1-5	NA	TGTGCCAGCAGTTCATTGATAGGGGGCAATCAGCCCCAGCATTTT	CASSSLIGGNQPQHF
NA	TRBV2	TRBJ1-3	NA	TGTGCCAGCAGTGTAGGGGCTGGAAACACCATATATTTT	CASSVGAGNTIYF
TRBD1	TRBV18	TRBJ1-1	few	TGTGCCAGCTATAAGACAGGGGGGATAACTGAAGCTTTCTTT	CASYKTGGITEAFF
NA	TRBV30	TRBJ1-6	NA	TGTGCCTGGACAGGCGGGGGCGACCCAAGCTCCTATAATTCACCCCTCCACTTT	CAWTGGGDPSSYNSPLHF
NA	TRBV7-9	TRBJ2-5	NA	TGTGCCAGCAGCTTACTACAAGAGACCCAGTACTTC	CASSLLQETQYF
TRBD2	TRBV27	TRBJ2-1	NA	TGTGCCAGCAATGCGCGGGGGGGCCTCAATGAGCAGTTCTTC	CASNARGGLNEQFF
NA	TRBV5-1	TRBJ1-6	once	TGCGCCAGCAGCTTGGAAGTCACTGAACCCCTCCACTTT	CASSLEVTEPLHF
TRBD2	TRBV7-2	TRBJ2-7	NA	TGTGCCAGCAGCTCGAGGGCTAGCGGGGTTTACGAGCAGTACTTC	CASSSRASGVYEQYF
TRBD1	TRBV24-1	TRBJ2-1	once	TGTGCCACCAGTGATTTGGTAAAGACAGGGTCCGATGAGCAGTTCTTC	CATSDLVKTGSDEQFF
NA	TRBV11-3	TRBJ1-2	once	TGTGCCAGCAGCTTACGGAGACAGGACCTAAACTATGGCTACACCTTC	CASSLRRQDLNYGYTF
TRBD1	TRBV5-1	TRBJ2-3	few	TGCGCCAGCAGCCCGGGACAGGGCGCAGATACGCAGTATTTT	CASSPGQGADTQYF
NA	TRBV24-1	TRBJ2-1	NA	TGTGCCACCAGTGATCCCGGACTCCACCGCAATGAGCAGTTCTTC	CATSDPGLHRNEQFF
NA	TRBV5-5	TRBJ2-4	few	TGTGCCAGCACCACGTTAGGTAGCGGACTAGCCAAAAACATTCAGTACTTC	CASTTLGSGLAKNIQYF
NA	TRBV28	TRBJ2-7	NA	TGTGCCAGCAGCTACTATTACGAGCAGTACTTC	CASSYYYEQYF
NA	TRBV11-2	TRBJ2-7	NA	TGTGCCAGCGGCCGCGGGGCCTACGAGCAGTACTTC	CASGRGAYEQYF
TRBD2	TRBV5-1	TRBJ2-3	NA	TGCGCCAGCAGCCTCAATCCGGGACTAGCGGAAGAAGCGCAGTATTTT	CASSLNPGLAEEAQYF
NA	TRBV5-1	TRBJ1-5	NA	TGCGCCAGCAGCTTGGATCGGGGTAGCAATCAGCCCCAGCATTTT	CASSLDRGSNQPQHF
TRBD2	TRBV7-6	TRBJ2-1	NA	TGTGCCAGCAGCCCCTCAAGGTTAGCGGGGGAGTTCTTC	CASSPSRLAGEFF
NA	TRBV18	TRBJ2-7	few	TGTGCCAGCTCACCAGCAGGGTCCTACGAGCAGTACTTC	CASSPAGSYEQYF